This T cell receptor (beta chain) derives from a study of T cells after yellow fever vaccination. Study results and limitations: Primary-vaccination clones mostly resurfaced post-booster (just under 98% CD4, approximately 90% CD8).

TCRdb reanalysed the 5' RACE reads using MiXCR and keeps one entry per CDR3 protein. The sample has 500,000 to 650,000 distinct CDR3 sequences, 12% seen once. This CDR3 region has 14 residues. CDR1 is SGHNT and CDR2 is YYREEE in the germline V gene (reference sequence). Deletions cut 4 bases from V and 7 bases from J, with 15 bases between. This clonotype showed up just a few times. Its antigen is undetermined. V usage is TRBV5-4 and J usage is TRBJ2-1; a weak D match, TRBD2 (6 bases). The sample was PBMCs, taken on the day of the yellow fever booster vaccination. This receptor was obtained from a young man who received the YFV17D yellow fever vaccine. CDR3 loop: CASSRDRAGNEQFF. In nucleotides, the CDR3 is TGTGCCAGCAGCCGGGACCGGGCGGGGAATGAGCAGTTCTTC.